The T cell receptor (beta chain) described here comes from a study of Ad26.COV2.S vaccination and SARS-CoV-2 variants. At the level of the study: Donor was one of the participants in the Ad26.COV2.S arm of the COV1001 trial. Administration of Ad26.COV2.S was intramuscular, either once or twice 56 days apart. Points from the study as a whole: Participants given vaccine showed non-spike TCR breadth similar to that of placebo recipients.

CDR1 is LGHNA, CDR2 YSLEER, per germline. The germline V and J ends were trimmed by 0 bases and 0 bases, with 9 bases remaining between them. The CDR3 has 15 residues. The treatment was: roughly 20 received Ad26.COV2.S at low or high dose, single or two shots; about 5 received placebo; per-sample allocation not given. It was on day 63 after the first vaccine or placebo injection that samples were taken. An Ad26 vector was used to express Wuhan-strain SARS-CoV-2 spike as the vaccine. Details on this clone: Antigen specificity is unknown.

Profiled with immunoSEQ multiplex PCR; TCRdb holds only in-frame clones, not every one. The sample holds roughly 400,000 clones; roughly 91% are singletons and the top ten take approximately 4.5%. This chain links TRBV4-3 with TRBJ2-7, with a weak D call TRBD2 (5 bases). The input for sequencing was peripheral blood, taken in a trial of Ad26.COV2.S vaccine versus placebo. This clonotype was sampled from a person between 18 and 65 years old who received the Ad26.COV2.S COVID-19 vaccine or a placebo. The CDR3 reads CASSQDRGISYEQYF. In DNA form, the CDR3 reads TGCGCCAGCAGCCAAGATCGGGGTATCTCCTACGAGCAGTACTTC.